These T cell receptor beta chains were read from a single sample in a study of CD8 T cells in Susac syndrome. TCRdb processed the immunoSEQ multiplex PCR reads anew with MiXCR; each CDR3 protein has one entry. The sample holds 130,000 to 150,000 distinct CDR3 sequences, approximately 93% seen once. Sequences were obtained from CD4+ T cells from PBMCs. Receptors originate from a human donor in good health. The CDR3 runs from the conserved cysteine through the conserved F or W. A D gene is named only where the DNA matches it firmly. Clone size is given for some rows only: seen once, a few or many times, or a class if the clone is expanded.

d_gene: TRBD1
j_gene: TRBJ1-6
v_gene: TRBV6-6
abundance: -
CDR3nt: TGTGCCAGCAGTTACTCTGGGACAGGAGATAATTCACCCCTCCACTTT
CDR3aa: CASSYSGTGDNSPLHF

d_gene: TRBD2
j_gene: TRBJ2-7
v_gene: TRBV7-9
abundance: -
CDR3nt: TGTGCCAGCAGCCAGAGGGTGGGAGGGCCCTACGAGCAGTACTTC
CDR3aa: CASSQRVGGPYEQYF

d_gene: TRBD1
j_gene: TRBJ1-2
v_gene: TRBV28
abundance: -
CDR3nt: TGTGCCAGCAGCACCGGGACAGAATATGGCTACACCTTC
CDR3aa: CASSTGTEYGYTF

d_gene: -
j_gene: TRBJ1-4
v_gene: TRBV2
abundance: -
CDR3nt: TGTGCCAGCAGTGAAAGTACAACTAATGAAAAACTGTTTTTT
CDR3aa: CASSESTTNEKLFF

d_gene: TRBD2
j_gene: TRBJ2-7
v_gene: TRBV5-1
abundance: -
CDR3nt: TGCGCCAGCTCCTCCCAACTAGCGGGGAACTACGAGCAGTACTTC
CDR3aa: CASSSQLAGNYEQYF

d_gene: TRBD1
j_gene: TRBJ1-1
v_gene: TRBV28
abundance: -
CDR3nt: TGTGCCAGCAGCAGGGGGCAAGCTGAAGCTTTCTTT
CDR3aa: CASSRGQAEAFF

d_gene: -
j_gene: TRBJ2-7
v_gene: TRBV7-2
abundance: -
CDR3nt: TGTGCCAGCAGCTCCTACCACCTCTTTTCCTACGAGCAGTACTTC
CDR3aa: CASSSYHLFSYEQYF

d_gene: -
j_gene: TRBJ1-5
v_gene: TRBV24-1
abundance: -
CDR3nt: TGTGCCACCAGACAGGGTAATCAGCCCCAGCATTTT
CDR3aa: CATRQGNQPQHF

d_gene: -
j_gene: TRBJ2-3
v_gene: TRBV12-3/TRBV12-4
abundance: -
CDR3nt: TGTGCCAGCAGCCTCCTCATCGGACCGGTCACAGATACGCAGTATTTT
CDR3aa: CASSLLIGPVTDTQYF

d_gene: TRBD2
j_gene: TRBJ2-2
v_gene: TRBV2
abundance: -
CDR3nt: TGTGCAAGCCAGGGACTAGGGTCATTTGTCACCGGGGAGCTGTTTTTT
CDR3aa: CASQGLGSFVTGELFF

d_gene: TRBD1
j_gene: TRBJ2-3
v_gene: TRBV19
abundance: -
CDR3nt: TGTGCCAGTAGTACCAGGACAGGCTACGCAGATACGCAGTATTTT
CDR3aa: CASSTRTGYADTQYF

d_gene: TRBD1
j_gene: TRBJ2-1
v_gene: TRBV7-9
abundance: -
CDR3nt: TGTGCCAGCAGCTACTCCGGGACAGGACGCAATGAGCAGTTCTTC
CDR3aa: CASSYSGTGRNEQFF

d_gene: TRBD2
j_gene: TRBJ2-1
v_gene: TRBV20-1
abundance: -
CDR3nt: TGCAGTGCACCTCGGACTAGCGGGTACAATGAGCAGTTCTTC
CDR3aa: CSAPRTSGYNEQFF

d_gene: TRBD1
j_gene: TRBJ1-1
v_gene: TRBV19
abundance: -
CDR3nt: TGTGCCAGTAAAGGTGAAGGGGGCGGTGAAGCTTTCTTT
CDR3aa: CASKGEGGGEAFF

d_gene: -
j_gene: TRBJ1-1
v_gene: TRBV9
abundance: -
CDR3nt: TGTGCCAGCAGCGTAGGTTTACGGAGTATAAAGGACACTGAAGCTTTCTTT
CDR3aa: CASSVGLRSIKDTEAFF

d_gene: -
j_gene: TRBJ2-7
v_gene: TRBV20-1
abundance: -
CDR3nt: TGCAGTGCGATTGCATACGAGCAGTACTTC
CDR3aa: CSAIAYEQYF

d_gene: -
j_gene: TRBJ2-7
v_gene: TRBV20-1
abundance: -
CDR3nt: TGCAGTTCAGAGGCCCGCCGTGGGAACGAGCAGTACTTC
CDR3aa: CSSEARRGNEQYF

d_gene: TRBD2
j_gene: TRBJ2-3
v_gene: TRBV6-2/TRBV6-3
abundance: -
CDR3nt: TGTGCCACAGGGTCAGCGGGAGCCACAGATACGCAGTATTTT
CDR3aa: CATGSAGATDTQYF

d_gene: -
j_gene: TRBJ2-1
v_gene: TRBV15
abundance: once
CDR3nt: TGTGCCACCAGCAGAGATGCCTATGGACGGGAGCAGTTCTTC
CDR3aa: CATSRDAYGREQFF

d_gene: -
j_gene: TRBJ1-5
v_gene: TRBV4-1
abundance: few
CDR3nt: TGCGCCAGCAGCCAAGAAGGAGCAAGTACCTTCAATCAGCCCCAGCATTTT
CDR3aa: CASSQEGASTFNQPQHF

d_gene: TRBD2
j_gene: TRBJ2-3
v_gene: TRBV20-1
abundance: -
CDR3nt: TGCAGTGCTAGAGAAGGACTAGCGGGAGGATCTGCTACGCAGTATTTT
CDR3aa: CSAREGLAGGSATQYF

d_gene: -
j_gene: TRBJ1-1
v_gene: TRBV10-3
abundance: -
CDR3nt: TGTGCCATCAGCGACTCCGGGACACCAAACACTGAAGCTTTCTTT
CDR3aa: CAISDSGTPNTEAFF

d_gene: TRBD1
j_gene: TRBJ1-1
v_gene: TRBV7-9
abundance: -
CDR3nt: TGTGCCAGCAGCAGCTTACAGGGGATGGGGAGCACTGAAGCTTTCTTT
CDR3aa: CASSSLQGMGSTEAFF

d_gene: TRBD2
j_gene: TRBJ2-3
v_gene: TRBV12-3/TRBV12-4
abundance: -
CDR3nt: TGTGCCAGCAGCCCTAGCGGGAGGGACACAGATACGCAGTATTTT
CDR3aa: CASSPSGRDTDTQYF

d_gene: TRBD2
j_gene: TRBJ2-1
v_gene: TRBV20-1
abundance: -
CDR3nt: TGCAGTGCTAGTCCTGCGGGAGGATCCTACAATGAGCAGTTCTTC
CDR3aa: CSASPAGGSYNEQFF

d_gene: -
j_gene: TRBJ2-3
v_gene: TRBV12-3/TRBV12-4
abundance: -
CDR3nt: TGTGCCAGCAGTTATGGGACGGGCACAGATACGCAGTATTTT
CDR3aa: CASSYGTGTDTQYF

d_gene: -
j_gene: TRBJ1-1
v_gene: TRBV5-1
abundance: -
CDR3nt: TGCGCCAGCAGCTTGAGTGCCAAGAACACTGAAGCTTTCTTT
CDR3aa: CASSLSAKNTEAFF

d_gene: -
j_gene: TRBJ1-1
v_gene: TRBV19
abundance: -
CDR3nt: TGTGCCAGTAGCCCAGGAGTTGGGTTCGCTGAAGCTTTCTTT
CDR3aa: CASSPGVGFAEAFF

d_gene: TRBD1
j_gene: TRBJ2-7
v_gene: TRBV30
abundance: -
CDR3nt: TGTGCCTGGAGTTGGAAGGGACAGGGTCTTCGATACGAGCAGTACTTC
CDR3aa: CAWSWKGQGLRYEQYF

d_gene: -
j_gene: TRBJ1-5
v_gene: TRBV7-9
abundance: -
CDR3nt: TGTGCCAGCAGCTTAGAGGGGTTCGGCAGGGCCAACCAGCCCCAGCATTTT
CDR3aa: CASSLEGFGRANQPQHF

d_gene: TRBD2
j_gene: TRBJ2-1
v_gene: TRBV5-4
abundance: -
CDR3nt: TGTGCCAGCAGCCTGGGACTAGCGGGTCACTACAATGAGCAGTTCTTC
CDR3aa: CASSLGLAGHYNEQFF

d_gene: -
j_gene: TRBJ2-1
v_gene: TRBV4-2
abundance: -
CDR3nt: TGTGCCAGCAGCCAGGGGGGTCGGAGGGAGGTTGATGAGCAGTTCTTC
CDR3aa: CASSQGGRREVDEQFF

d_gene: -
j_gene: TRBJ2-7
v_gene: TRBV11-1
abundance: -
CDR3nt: TGTGCCAGCAGCTTAGGTCAAAGGAGCTCCTACGAGCAGTACTTC
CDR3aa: CASSLGQRSSYEQYF

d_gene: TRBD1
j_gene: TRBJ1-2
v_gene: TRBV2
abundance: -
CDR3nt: TGTGCCAGCAGTAAAGAGGGGGCGAACTATGGCTACACCTTC
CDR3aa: CASSKEGANYGYTF

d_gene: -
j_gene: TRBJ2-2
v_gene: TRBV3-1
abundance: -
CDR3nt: TGTGCCAGCAGCCTGCAGCGGGTGGATGACACCGGGGAGCTGTTTTTT
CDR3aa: CASSLQRVDDTGELFF

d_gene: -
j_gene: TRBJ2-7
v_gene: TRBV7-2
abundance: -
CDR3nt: TGTGCCAGCAGCTTAGTGTCGGGGAACGAGCAGTACTTC
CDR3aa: CASSLVSGNEQYF

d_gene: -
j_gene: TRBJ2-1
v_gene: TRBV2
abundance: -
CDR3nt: TGTGCCAGCAAGAGTAGCAGCTCCTACAATGAGCAGTTCTTC
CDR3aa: CASKSSSSYNEQFF

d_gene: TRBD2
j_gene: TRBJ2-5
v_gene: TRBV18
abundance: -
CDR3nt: TGTGCCAGCTCACCCCGACTAGCGGGAGGCCAAGAGACCCAGTACTTC
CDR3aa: CASSPRLAGGQETQYF

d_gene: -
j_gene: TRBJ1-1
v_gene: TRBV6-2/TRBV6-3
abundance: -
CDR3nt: TGTGCCAGCAGTCCTTATATGGCGACCACTGAAGCTTTCTTT
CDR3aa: CASSPYMATTEAFF

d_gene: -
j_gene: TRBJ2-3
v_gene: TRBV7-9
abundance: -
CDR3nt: TGTGCCAGCAGCTCGGGACGGACAAAGGGAGATACGCAGTATTTT
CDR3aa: CASSSGRTKGDTQYF

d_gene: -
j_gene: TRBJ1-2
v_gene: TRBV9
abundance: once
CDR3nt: TGTGCCAGCAGCGTAACTCCCCGATATGGCTACACCTTC
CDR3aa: CASSVTPRYGYTF

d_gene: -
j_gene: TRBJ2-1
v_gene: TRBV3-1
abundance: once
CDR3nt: TGTGCCAGCAGCCTTCGCGCTGGAGACAATGAGCAGTTCTTC
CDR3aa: CASSLRAGDNEQFF

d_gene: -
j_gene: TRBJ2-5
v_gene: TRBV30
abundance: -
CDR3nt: TGTGCCTGGGCCGAGCGACCCCAAGAGACCCAGTACTTC
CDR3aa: CAWAERPQETQYF

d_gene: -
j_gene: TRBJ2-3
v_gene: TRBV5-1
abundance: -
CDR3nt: TGCGCCAGCAGCTTGGCCGGACTACAGGGGGATACGCAGTATTTT
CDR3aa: CASSLAGLQGDTQYF

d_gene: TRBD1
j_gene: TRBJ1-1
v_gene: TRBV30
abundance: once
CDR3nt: TGTGCCTGGAGTGCAGCACAGGGGCTGAACACTGAAGCTTTCTTT
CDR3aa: CAWSAAQGLNTEAFF

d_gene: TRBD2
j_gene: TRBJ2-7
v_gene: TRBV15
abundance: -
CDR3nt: TGTGCCACCAGCAGAGATCTTGGGCGGGAGGGCCAATCTTTCCAATACGAGCAGTACTTC
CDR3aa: CATSRDLGREGQSFQYEQYF

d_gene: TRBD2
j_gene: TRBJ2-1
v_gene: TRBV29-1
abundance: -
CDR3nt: TGCAGCGTTCTAGCGGGAGGGCCGCGGTACAATGAGCAGTTCTTC
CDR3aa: CSVLAGGPRYNEQFF

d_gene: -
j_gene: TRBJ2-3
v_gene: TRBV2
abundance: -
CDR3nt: TGTGCCAGCAGTAGGGGCGACTACACAGATACGCAGTATTTT
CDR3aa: CASSRGDYTDTQYF

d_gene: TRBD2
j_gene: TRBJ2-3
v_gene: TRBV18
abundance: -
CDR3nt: TGTGCCAGCTCAATACTAGCGGCTAGCACAGATACGCAGTATTTT
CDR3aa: CASSILAASTDTQYF

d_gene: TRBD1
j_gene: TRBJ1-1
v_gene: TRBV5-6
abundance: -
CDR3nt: TGTGCCAGCAGCAACCGGGACAGGCAGTACACTGAAGCTTTCTTT
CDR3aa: CASSNRDRQYTEAFF

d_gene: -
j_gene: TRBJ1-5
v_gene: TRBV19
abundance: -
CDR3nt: TGTGCCAGTAGTATGACAGGAACCGTTAGCAATCAGCCCCAGCATTTT
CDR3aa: CASSMTGTVSNQPQHF

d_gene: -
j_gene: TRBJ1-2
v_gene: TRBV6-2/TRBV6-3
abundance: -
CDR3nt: TGTGCCAGCACCGTCTATGGGTTCAACTATGGCTACACCTTC
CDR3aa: CASTVYGFNYGYTF